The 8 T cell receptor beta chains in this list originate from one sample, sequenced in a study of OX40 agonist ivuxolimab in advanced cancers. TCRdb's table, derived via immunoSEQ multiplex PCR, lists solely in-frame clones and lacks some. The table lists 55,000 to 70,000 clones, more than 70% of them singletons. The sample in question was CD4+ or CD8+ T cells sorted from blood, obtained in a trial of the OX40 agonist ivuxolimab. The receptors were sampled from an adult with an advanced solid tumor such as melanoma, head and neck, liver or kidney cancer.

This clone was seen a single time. CDR3 nucleotides: TGTGCCACCGGCAATGAGCAGTTCTTC. Translating it yields CATGNEQFF. The gene calls are TRBV2 and TRBJ2-1; D is unclear. The V end was cut by 10 bases, the J end by 6 bases, with 4 bases between. CDR1 and CDR2 (germline): SNHLY, FYNNEI. The CDR3 consists of 9 residues.

The CDR3 region has the DNA TGTGCCAGCGGCAGACAGGGGGCGACGGGTTTGGGGTATGGCTACACCTTC. Its translation: CASGRQGATGLGYGYTF. The gene calls are TRBV27 and TRBJ1-2, with 10 bases matching TRBD1. From germline, CDR1 is MNHEY and CDR2 SMNVEV (reference sequence). The CDR3 is 17 amino acids. The V segment lost 8 bases and the J segment 5 bases; nucleotides outside the gene matches: 17.

In DNA, the CDR3 is TGCGCCAGCGCAAACTTAAAGGGGGACCAAGAGACCCAGTACTTC. It codes for CASANLKGDQETQYF. The J gene is TRBJ2-5, the V gene TRBV5-1; a possible D gene is TRBD1 (6 bases). The V and J ends lost 7 bases and 0 bases respectively, with 16 bases between them. The CDR3 covers 15 residues. From germline, CDR1 is SGHRS and CDR2 YFSETQ.

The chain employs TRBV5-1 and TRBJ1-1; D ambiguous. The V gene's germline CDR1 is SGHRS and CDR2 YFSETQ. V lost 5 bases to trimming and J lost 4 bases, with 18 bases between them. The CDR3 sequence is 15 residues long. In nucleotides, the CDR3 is TGCGCCAGCAGTTACCAGTTTTCTCCCGGCACTGAAGCTTTCTTT. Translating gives CASSYQFSPGTEAFF. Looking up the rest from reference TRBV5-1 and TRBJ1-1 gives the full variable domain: KAGVTQTPRYLIKTRGQQVTLSCSPISGHRSVSWYQQTPGQGLQFLFEYFSETQRNKGNFPGRFSGRQFSNSRSEMNVSTLELGDSALYLCASSYQFSPGTEAFFGQGTRLTVV.

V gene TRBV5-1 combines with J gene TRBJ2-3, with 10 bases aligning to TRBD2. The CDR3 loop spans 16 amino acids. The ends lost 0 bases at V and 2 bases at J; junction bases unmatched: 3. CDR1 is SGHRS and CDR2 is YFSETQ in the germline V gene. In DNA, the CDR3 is TGCGCCAGCAGCTTGGGAGCGGGGGGGTTCACAGATACGCAGTATTTT. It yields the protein CASSLGAGGFTDTQYF.

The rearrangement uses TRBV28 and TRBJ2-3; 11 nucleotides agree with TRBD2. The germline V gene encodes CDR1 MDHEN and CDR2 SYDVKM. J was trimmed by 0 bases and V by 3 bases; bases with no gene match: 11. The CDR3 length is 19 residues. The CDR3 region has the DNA TGTGCCAGCAGTTTCCCTCTAGCGGGGGGACAGTCTAGCACAGATACGCAGTATTTT. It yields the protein CASSFPLAGGQSSTDTQYF.

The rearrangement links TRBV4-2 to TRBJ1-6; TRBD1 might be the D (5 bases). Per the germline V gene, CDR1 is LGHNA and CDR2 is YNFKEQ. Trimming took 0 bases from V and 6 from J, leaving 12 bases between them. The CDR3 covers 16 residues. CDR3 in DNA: TGTGCCAGCAGCCAAGATCACTGGGGCTTTAATTCACCCCTCCACTTT. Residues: CASSQDHWGFNSPLHF.

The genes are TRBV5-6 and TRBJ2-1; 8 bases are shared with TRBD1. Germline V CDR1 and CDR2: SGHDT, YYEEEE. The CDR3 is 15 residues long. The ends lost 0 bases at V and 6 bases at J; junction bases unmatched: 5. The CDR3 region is CASSLGTGRGNEQFF. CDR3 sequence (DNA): TGTGCCAGCAGCTTGGGGACAGGGAGAGGCAATGAGCAGTTCTTC. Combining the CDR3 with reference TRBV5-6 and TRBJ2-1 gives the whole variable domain DAGVTQSPTHLIKTRGQQVTLRCSPKSGHDTVSWYQQALGQGPQFIFQYYEEEERQRGNFPDRFSGHQFPNYSSELNVNALLLGDSALYLCASSLGTGRGNEQFFGPGTRLTVL.